The next 32 T cell receptor beta chains were all read from a single sample in a study of beta chain features in type 1 diabetes. cDNA synthesis used the whole RNA isolate, giving expressed TCRB sequences. TCRdb's copy holds only in-frame clones and misses some; the assay was immunoSEQ multiplex PCR. The sample carries just over 450,000 clones, approximately 31% recorded once. The material sequenced was naive CD4+ T cells from blood. The receptors were gathered from a man younger than 35 in good health.

This clone was detected only a few times. Here the CDR3 DNA reads TGTGCCAGCAGCTTACCTCTAGCGGGAGGGCCGGATACGCAGTATTTT. Translated, it gives CASSLPLAGGPDTQYF. The chain links TRBV7-2 to TRBJ2-3, with TRBD2 matching over 12 bases. Trimming took 2 bases from V and 6 from J; bases not matched to a gene: 6. The CDR3 extends over 16 amino acids. Per germline, CDR1 SGHTA and CDR2 FQGNSA.

In this sample, this clone turned up a few times. The chain has TRBV30 and TRBJ2-7, with TRBD2 identical over 7 bases. Unmatched junction bases numbered 5, after V lost 0 bases and J lost 6 bases. The germline V gene encodes CDR1 GTSNPN and CDR2 SVGIG (reference sequence). This CDR3 has 13 amino acids. The CDR3 DNA is TGTGCCTGGAGTGTACAGCGGGGAACCGAGCAGTACTTC. It codes for CAWSVQRGTEQYF.

This chain uses TRBV5-1 with TRBJ2-2; D gene ambiguous. This CDR3 comprises 14 residues. Germline CDR1 and CDR2: SGHRS and YFSETQ. With 0 bases removed from V and 4 bases from J, the gap between germline ends came to 7 bases. CDR3 sequence reads: CASSLAAFTGELFF. In DNA, the CDR3 is TGCGCCAGCAGCTTGGCCGCCTTCACCGGGGAGCTGTTTTTT.

The chain uses TRBV19 and TRBJ2-7; 10 bases are shared with TRBD1. This CDR3 has 14 residues. Germline CDR1 and CDR2: LNHDA and SQIVND (reference sequence). V lost 5 bases and J lost 3; bases outside the gene matches: 4. CDR3 sequence reads: CASSPRTGGYEQYF. CDR3 nucleotide sequence: TGTGCCAGTAGTCCCCGGACAGGGGGCTACGAGCAGTACTTC.

CDR3 nucleotide sequence: TGTGCCAGCAGCCCAGGCATAGCACCTGGGTACTTC. Its protein is CASSPGIAPGYF. The chain joins TRBV7-9 to TRBJ2-7; no reliable D call. Trimming stripped 5 bases from V and 12 bases from J, with 17 bases between. Germline V gene sequence: CDR1 SEHNR, CDR2 FQNEAQ (reference sequence). CDR3 length: 12 amino acids.

V usage is TRBV29-1 and J usage is TRBJ2-3; D unclear. V was shortened by 7 bases and J by 3 bases, with 11 bases between the two germline ends. The CDR3 length is 12 residues. The germline V gene encodes CDR1 SQVTM and CDR2 ANQGSEA. The chain's CDR3 is CSAKTATDTQYF. The DNA for the CDR3 is TGCAGCGCTAAGACGGCTACAGATACGCAGTATTTT.

V gene TRBV2 combines with J gene TRBJ2-4; maybe TRBD1 (5 bases). The CDR3 totals 13 residues. Germline V gene lookup returns CDR1 SNHLY and CDR2 FYNNEI. V was cut by 6 bases and J by 6 bases, with 12 bases left in between. The CDR3 DNA follows: TGTGCCAGCAGCGAGTTCCAGGGAAACATTCAGTACTTC. Its translation: CASSEFQGNIQYF.

The chain is built from TRBV5-4 and TRBJ2-5; either TRBD1 or TRBD2 may supply D (5 bases each). The V and J ends lost 1 base and 11 bases respectively, with 18 bases between them. The CDR3 runs to 14 residues. Per the germline V gene, CDR1 is SGHNT and CDR2 is YYREEE (reference sequence). Written as DNA, the CDR3 is TGTGCCAGCAGCTTGATGGGACCACCGACCCATCAGTACTTC. Its protein is CASSLMGPPTHQYF.

The chain recombines TRBV7-2 with TRBJ2-3; D is uncertain. V lost 2 bases and J 0 bases, leaving 6 bases between the germline ends. Germline V gene sequence: CDR1 SGHTA, CDR2 FQGNSA. This CDR3 comprises 14 residues. In nucleotides, the CDR3 is TGTGCCAGCAGCTTACGTCCTAGCACAGATACGCAGTATTTT. Protein: CASSLRPSTDTQYF.

The chain has TRBV9 and TRBJ2-3; D gene unclear. Per the germline V gene, CDR1 is SGDLS and CDR2 is YYNGEE. The CDR3 sequence is 14 residues long. V was trimmed by 0 bases and J by 2 bases, leaving 7 bases between them. The DNA for the CDR3 is TGTGCCAGCAGCGTAGATCAAAACACAGATACGCAGTATTTT. Protein sequence: CASSVDQNTDTQYF.

The chain couples TRBV5-4 to TRBJ2-1, with TRBD1 matching over 10 bases. The length of the CDR3 is 15 residues. V was pared by 2 bases and J by 6 bases, with 5 bases of the junction left unmatched. Germline assignment: CDR1 SGHNT and CDR2 YYREEE (reference sequence). The CDR3 DNA reads TGTGCCAGCAGCTTCAGGACAGGGGGATTCAATGAGCAGTTCTTC. This gives the protein CASSFRTGGFNEQFF.

V gene TRBV7-2 combines with J gene TRBJ2-7; the D is unclear. Germline V lookup: CDR1 SGHTA, CDR2 FQGNSA. The CDR3 runs 14 residues. The germline V and J ends were trimmed by 1 base and 4 bases, with 11 bases remaining between them. As DNA, the CDR3 is TGTGCCAGCAGCTTAGATCCTGGGTTGTACGAGCAGTACTTC. It translates to CASSLDPGLYEQYF.

This chain links TRBV15 with TRBJ2-1; D is possibly TRBD2 (6 bases). The CDR3 sequence is 16 residues long. V lost 1 base, J lost 4 bases, and 14 bases lay in between. Looked up from germline, CDR1 is LNHNV and CDR2 is YYDKDF (reference sequence). CDR3 sequence reads: CATSRVAALHYNEQFF. DNA for the CDR3: TGTGCCACCAGCAGAGTAGCGGCCTTACATTACAATGAGCAGTTCTTC.

In its sample, this clone was seen a few times. This rearrangement joins TRBV11-3 to TRBJ2-2; possibly TRBD2 for D (7 bases). The germline CDR1 and CDR2 sequences are SGHNT and YENEEA. CDR3 length equals 15 residues. The ends were cut back, 5 bases at V and 5 bases at J, with 15 bases in the middle. Here the CDR3 DNA reads TGTGCCAGCAGCCCCGTCGGGGGGCGTACCGGGGAGCTGTTTTTT. This sequence encodes CASSPVGGRTGELFF.

The V and J genes are TRBV9 and TRBJ2-1; TRBD2 aligns across 13 bases. This CDR3 is built from 17 residues. In germline, CDR1 is SGDLS, CDR2 YYNGEE. V lost 3 bases to trimming and J lost 3 bases; unmatched junction nucleotides: 6. The CDR3 nucleotides are TGTGCCAGCAGCGCTCGACTAGCGGGAGGTTACTACAATGAGCAGTTCTTC. Protein product: CASSARLAGGYYNEQFF.

The gene calls are TRBV5-4 and TRBJ2-3; TRBD1 matches at 8 bases. CDR3 length: 15 residues. Germline assignment: CDR1 SGHNT and CDR2 YYREEE (reference sequence). V shed 4 bases, J shed 5 bases, and the junction held 9 bases outside the gene matches. The CDR3 reads CASSRAGTGGDTQYF. As DNA, the CDR3 is TGTGCCAGCAGCCGGGCCGGTACAGGGGGAGATACGCAGTATTTT.

The V gene is TRBV9, the J gene TRBJ1-2; a weak D match, TRBD1 (5 bases). V lost 3 bases and J 2 bases, leaving 17 bases between the germline ends. The CDR3 is 16 residues long. Looked up from germline, CDR1 is SGDLS and CDR2 is YYNGEE. The CDR3 sequence: CASSASTRDANYGYTF. The CDR3 nucleotides read TGTGCCAGCAGCGCTTCAACCCGGGACGCCAACTATGGCTACACCTTC.

The rearrangement joins TRBV28 to TRBJ2-7; D is unclear. Germline V CDR1 and CDR2: MDHEN, SYDVKM. This CDR3 comprises 12 residues. The V and J ends lost 2 bases and 9 bases respectively, with 11 bases between them. The CDR3 is CASSLPVGGQYF. The DNA for the CDR3 is TGTGCCAGCAGTTTACCCGTAGGTGGGCAGTACTTC.

This chain connects TRBV4-3 to TRBJ2-7; 8 bases map to TRBD2. The germline gives CDR1 LGHNA, CDR2 YSLEER. With V trimmed by 4 bases and J by 6 bases, 14 bases remained unmatched. The CDR3 runs to 16 residues. CDR3 residues: CASSPGLSSGIGEQYF. As DNA, the CDR3 is TGCGCCAGCAGCCCAGGCCTGAGTAGCGGGATTGGCGAGCAGTACTTC.

The V gene is TRBV7-2, the J gene TRBJ2-7, with unresolved D. This CDR3 region has 14 residues. V gave up 7 bases and J gave up 4 bases, with 17 bases separating them. The germline CDR1 and CDR2 sequences are SGHTA and FQGNSA. The CDR3 bases are TGTGCCAGCACCCTACGTCGTGGGTTATACGAGCAGTACTTC. Protein product: CASTLRRGLYEQYF.

The chain's CDR3 is CASSLRQRFAYEQYF. The DNA of the CDR3 is TGTGCCAGCAGTTTAAGACAGAGGTTCGCCTACGAGCAGTACTTC. The chain joins TRBV27 to TRBJ2-7, with a possible D match to TRBD1 (5 bases). CDR1 is MNHEY, CDR2 SMNVEV, per germline (reference sequence). The CDR3 is 15 amino acids. The V and J ends lost 2 bases and 2 bases respectively, with 13 bases between them.

The genes are TRBV6-6 and TRBJ1-1, with no clear D. The germline gives CDR1 MNHNY, CDR2 SVGAGI (reference sequence). This CDR3 region has 12 residues. V shed 7 bases and J shed 1 base, with 7 bases lying between them. CDR3 nucleotide sequence: TGTGCCAGCACGACTTGGAACACTGAAGCTTTCTTT. Translated, it gives CASTTWNTEAFF.

V gene TRBV5-1 combines with J gene TRBJ1-1; TRBD1 is a possible D gene (6 bases). The CDR3 is 14 amino acids. V shed 4 bases and J shed 1 base, with 11 bases lying between them. CDR1 and CDR2 from the germline V gene are SGHRS and YFSETQ. CDR3 DNA: TGCGCCAGCAGCCCTTGGGGGGCGAACACTGAAGCTTTCTTT. Its translation is CASSPWGANTEAFF.

A word on this clone: In the same sample, other DNA sequences code for this CDR3. This chain links TRBV7-2 with TRBJ2-3; D not certain. This CDR3 is built from 14 residues. Trimming pared 0 bases from V and 0 bases from J, leaving 4 bases between. The germline V gene encodes CDR1 SGHTA and CDR2 FQGNSA. This CDR3 reads CASSLAASTDTQYF. CDR3 sequence (DNA): TGTGCCAGCAGCTTAGCGGCTAGCACAGATACGCAGTATTTT.

This clone was counted between two and nine times. The chain recombines TRBV7-9 with TRBJ2-7; D ambiguous. From germline, CDR1 is SEHNR and CDR2 FQNEAQ (reference sequence). The CDR3 is 14 amino acids. The germline V and J ends were trimmed by 4 bases and 3 bases, with 13 bases remaining between them. The CDR3 reads CASSSGSFLYEQYF. For the CDR3, the DNA is TGTGCCAGCAGCTCCGGGTCCTTCCTCTACGAGCAGTACTTC.

The genes are TRBV7-3 and TRBJ2-1; 9 bases map to TRBD2. Germline CDR1 is SGHTA and CDR2 is FQGTGA. The CDR3 runs to 17 residues. V was clipped by 1 base and J by 5 bases; unmatched bases: 9. The CDR3 loop reads CASSLRVTTSGHNEQFF. In DNA form, the CDR3 reads TGTGCCAGCAGCTTAAGGGTAACGACTAGCGGTCACAATGAGCAGTTCTTC.

In regard to this clone: No DNA is shown, since the ends of the CDR3 on it are uncertain; the CDR3 is the one TCRdb lists. This rearrangement joins TRBV2 to TRBJ2-5; TRBD1, the table's D call, was not compared with the DNA. Germline V gene lookup returns CDR1 SNHLY and CDR2 FYNNEI. The CDR3 is 14 amino acids long, termini counted. The CDR3: CASSEMVAGGIEYF.

CDR3 in DNA: TGTGCCAGCAGCTTATTAGGACTAAACACCGGGGAGCTGTTTTTT. The encoded protein is CASSLLGLNTGELFF. V usage is TRBV11-1 and J usage is TRBJ2-2; perhaps TRBD2 as D (6 bases). The CDR3 is made up of 15 amino acids. Germline-derived CDR1 and CDR2 are SGHAT and FQDESV (reference sequence). V gave up 2 bases and J gave up 2 bases, with 9 bases separating them.

Only a few counts were recorded for this clone. This chain connects TRBV6-5 to TRBJ2-1; 14 bases are a match to TRBD2. The germline gives CDR1 MNHEY, CDR2 SVGAGI. The CDR3 loop spans 14 amino acids. Germline trimming cut 6 bases from V and 9 bases from J; bases unmatched to any gene: 4. This chain's CDR3 is CASRAGLAGGEQFF. For the CDR3, the DNA is TGTGCCAGCAGAGCTGGACTAGCGGGAGGTGAGCAGTTCTTC.

The table lists this clone with a few counts. The genes are TRBV9 and TRBJ1-2; D might be TRBD1 (5 bases). Germline lookup yields CDR1 SGDLS and CDR2 YYNGEE. This CDR3 has 14 residues. The V gene lost 0 bases and the J gene lost 3 bases, with 9 bases spanning the gap. Written as DNA, the CDR3 is TGTGCCAGCAGCGTAGCGGGACTGCACTATGGCTACACCTTC. It is translated as CASSVAGLHYGYTF.

CDR3 coding DNA: TGCAGCGTTGGAGGGGGGAACAATCAGCCCCAGCATTTT. This codes for CSVGGGNNQPQHF. This chain connects TRBV29-1 to TRBJ1-5, with D maybe TRBD1 (6 bases). Per the germline V gene, CDR1 is SQVTM and CDR2 is ANQGSEA. V dropped 4 bases and J dropped 3 bases, with 10 bases sitting between them. CDR3 length: 13 residues.

This clone occurred a few times. At the DNA level, this CDR3 is encoded by other sequences in the same sample as well. The V call is TRBV6-6, the J call TRBJ2-7; the match to TRBD2 covers 9 bases. V was pared by 2 bases and J by 1 base, with 3 bases of the junction left unmatched. The CDR3 has 15 residues. CDR1 and CDR2 (germline): MNHNY, SVGAGI (reference sequence). The CDR3 DNA follows: TGTGCCAGCAGTTACCCAACTAGCGGGTCCTACGAGCAGTACTTC. This codes for CASSYPTSGSYEQYF.